The rows below give T cell receptor beta chains drawn from one sample of a study of blood T cell repertoires in COVID-19. TCRdb's copy holds only in-frame clones and misses some; the assay was immunoSEQ multiplex PCR. The sample has approximately 84,000 clones, about 68% seen once. The sample taken for sequencing was peripheral blood. The source is a man aged 45-60 years with active or convalescent COVID-19. Both conserved end residues are part of each CDR3.

v_gene: TRBV9
CDR3aa: CASSYTGGVYYGYTF

v_gene: TRBV19
CDR3aa: CASREGNTQYF

v_gene: TRBV6-4
CDR3aa: CASSDGQGATGELFF

v_gene: TRBV6-7
CDR3aa: CAGQGSEDPQHF

v_gene: TRBV12-5
CDR3aa: CASGTPRSSSYNEQFF

v_gene: TRBV4-1
CDR3aa: CASSQVSLDRGSQPQHF

v_gene: TRBV5-1
CDR3aa: CASSFTGTPYEQYF

v_gene: TRBV12-3/TRBV12-4
CDR3aa: CASSLRGGGTFF

v_gene: TRBV3-1/TRBV3-2
CDR3aa: CASSPTGFSGANVLTF

v_gene: TRBV11-2
CDR3aa: CASSSSGYTEAFF

v_gene: TRBV3-1/TRBV3-2
CDR3aa: CASSHAGGQETQYF

v_gene: TRBV3-1/TRBV3-2
CDR3aa: CASSPLSGGQTQETQYF

v_gene: TRBV4-2
CDR3aa: CASSQEAWGYTF

v_gene: TRBV6-2/TRBV6-3
CDR3aa: CASSRASGASGNTIYF

v_gene: TRBV12-3/TRBV12-4
CDR3aa: CASSPGQYYEQYF

v_gene: TRBV18
CDR3aa: CASSPVDYGYTF

v_gene: TRBV7-3
CDR3aa: CASSLGLADTQYF

v_gene: TRBV28
CDR3aa: CASRSFRGLEQYF

v_gene: TRBV27
CDR3aa: CASSLSSRNTEAFF

v_gene: TRBV3-1/TRBV3-2
CDR3aa: CASSQGEGPGYTF